This is a list of T cell receptor beta chains from one sample in a study of T-cell reconstitution after alpha-beta-depleted transplantation in children. TCRdb re-called the PCR reads through MiXCR, storing one row per CDR3 protein. This repertoire shows roughly 610,000 distinct CDR3 sequences, more than 9% found once; its top ten account for less than 5%. The sequencing here drew on PBMCs from the stem cell graft donor, taken from the stem cell graft. These receptor sequences come from a human donor who donated a stem cell graft to a child with acute myeloid leukemia. Each CDR3 is given with its conserved first and last residue. Each record gives: clone size, J gene, V gene, D gene, CDR3 DNA, CDR3 protein. The D gene is left open where the match is weak. The size entry is marked missing in some rows and otherwise reads once, few, many or a size class.

many | TRBJ2-7 | TRBV29-1 | - | TGCAGCGTCGGTAGCGGACCTACCTACGAGCAGTACTTC | CSVGSGPTYEQYF
- | TRBJ2-1 | TRBV5-1 | - | TGCGCCAGCAGACTAACGGGCAAAGGCTCCTACAATGAGCAGTTCTTC | CASRLTGKGSYNEQFF
few | TRBJ1-5 | TRBV6-6 | - | TGTGCCAGCAGTCGTCCGGGCGATCAGCCCCAGCATTTT | CASSRPGDQPQHF
- | TRBJ2-1 | TRBV7-9 | - | TGTGCCAGCGCCGGGAACCACAATGAGCAGTTCTTC | CASAGNHNEQFF
few | TRBJ2-5 | TRBV12-3/TRBV12-4 | TRBD1 | TGTGCCAGCAGTTTTTGGGGGACAGGAGAGACCCAGTACTTC | CASSFWGTGETQYF
few | TRBJ1-1 | TRBV7-6 | - | TGTGCCAGCAGCTTAGCGCGGGAGGCTGAAGCTTTCTTT | CASSLAREAEAFF
- | TRBJ1-5 | TRBV6-1 | - | TGTGCCAGCACCGCCTCAGTCGGTCAGCCCCAGCATTTT | CASTASVGQPQHF
few | TRBJ2-3 | TRBV29-1 | - | TGCAGCGCTGGGCCGGGGGATACGCAGTATTTT | CSAGPGDTQYF
- | TRBJ2-7 | TRBV20-1 | - | TGCAGTGCTGCTGAGCCTCCCTACGAGCAGTACTTC | CSAAEPPYEQYF
- | TRBJ2-5 | TRBV5-5 | TRBD2 | TGTGCCAGCAGCTCGACTAGCGGGGTCTGGACCCAGTACTTC | CASSSTSGVWTQYF
few | TRBJ2-7 | TRBV20-1 | - | TGCAGTGCTAACGCCCTCGGAGGGACCAGCTCCTACGAGCAGTACTTC | CSANALGGTSSYEQYF
- | TRBJ2-3 | TRBV30 | TRBD1 | TGTGCCTGGGAGCCGGGACAGCGCACAGATACGCAGTATTTT | CAWEPGQRTDTQYF
- | TRBJ1-1 | TRBV7-9 | TRBD1 | TGTGCCAGCAGCTTAAGCCGAGGTGGACAGGCGAACACTGAAGCTTTCTTT | CASSLSRGGQANTEAFF
- | TRBJ2-3 | TRBV30 | TRBD2 | TGTGCCTGGAGTGTACTGGCGGGAGGGGAAGATACGCAGTATTTT | CAWSVLAGGEDTQYF
- | TRBJ2-1 | TRBV7-3 | - | TGTGCCAGCAGCTTAGTGTCTACAGCGGAGCACAATGAGCAGTTCTTC | CASSLVSTAEHNEQFF
- | TRBJ2-6 | TRBV4-2 | - | TGTGCCAGCACCACAGGGAGGGCCAGGGCTGGGCATGGTGGGGCCAACGTCCTGACTTTC | CASTTGRARAGHGGANVLTF
- | TRBJ1-1 | TRBV20-1 | - | TGCAGTGCTAGAGATTTGGGGAAGGGGCCGCCGAACACTGAAGCTTTCTTT | CSARDLGKGPPNTEAFF
- | TRBJ2-1 | TRBV6-1 | TRBD2 | TGTGCCAGCAGCCAAAGAGGCCCTGGGCTAGCGGGAGTGGAAAATGAGCAGTTCTTC | CASSQRGPGLAGVENEQFF
few | TRBJ1-3 | TRBV30 | - | TGTGCCTGGAGATTGACAGCTGGAAACACCATATATTTT | CAWRLTAGNTIYF
- | TRBJ2-7 | TRBV5-1 | - | TGCGCCAGCAGCTTGGCTCAGGGTGCGTTCGAGCAGTACTTC | CASSLAQGAFEQYF
- | TRBJ2-1 | TRBV14 | TRBD2 | TGTGCCAGCAGCCAGAGCCTCGGGAGCGGGGCCTACAATGAGCAGTTCTTC | CASSQSLGSGAYNEQFF
- | TRBJ2-7 | TRBV7-9 | - | TGTGCCAGCGTCTTGGGGTCTGGAGGGGGCGACGAGCAGTACTTC | CASVLGSGGGDEQYF
few | TRBJ2-2 | TRBV7-9 | - | TGTGCCAGCAGCTTCTGGAGCACCGGGGAGCTGTTTTTT | CASSFWSTGELFF
many | TRBJ1-1 | TRBV9 | - | TGTGCCAGCAGCGTAGCCACAGGGAACACTGAAGCTTTCTTT | CASSVATGNTEAFF
- | TRBJ1-5 | TRBV6-1 | - | TGTGCCAGCACCTTGACCTGGGCCGGGCCCCAGCATTTT | CASTLTWAGPQHF
once | TRBJ1-1 | TRBV4-2 | TRBD1 | TGTGCCAGCAGCCGAGGACAGGGGGTTTTCTTT | CASSRGQGVFF
many | TRBJ2-3 | TRBV29-1 | - | TGCAGCGTTCTCTTCCCAGATACGCAGTATTTT | CSVLFPDTQYF
many | TRBJ2-7 | TRBV4-1 | - | TGCGCCAGCAGCCAAGTTTCGGGGCTCAACGCCTACGAGCAGTACTTC | CASSQVSGLNAYEQYF
- | TRBJ2-7 | TRBV7-2 | TRBD1 | TGTGCCAGCAGCTTAAAGCAGGGGGCGCCGGGAGAGCAGTACTTC | CASSLKQGAPGEQYF
few | TRBJ2-2 | TRBV5-1 | TRBD1 | TGCGCCAGCAGCTCCCCGACAGGGGTCGACACCGGGGAGCTGTTTTTT | CASSSPTGVDTGELFF
few | TRBJ2-1 | TRBV5-1 | - | TGCGCCAGCAGCTTGGACGGGAGTGGGTACAATGAGCAGTTCTTC | CASSLDGSGYNEQFF
- | TRBJ2-3 | TRBV7-9 | TRBD2 | TGTGCCAGTTTGATAGCGGGAGGGGACGATACGCAGTATTTT | CASLIAGGDDTQYF
few | TRBJ2-1 | TRBV5-1 | TRBD1 | TGCGCCAGCAAAGGGACAGGGACCTTGAGGGAGCAGTTCTTC | CASKGTGTLREQFF
many | TRBJ2-7 | TRBV30 | TRBD2 | TGTGCCTGGAGGCCGGGACTAGCGGGAGACGAGCAGTACTTC | CAWRPGLAGDEQYF
- | TRBJ2-4 | TRBV29-1 | TRBD1 | TGCAGCGTATCCGGGACAGGGGGAAACATTCAGTGCTTC | CSVSGTGGNIQCF
many | TRBJ2-4 | TRBV5-1 | - | TGCGCCAGCAGCTTGGTGGGGGATTTAGCCAAAAACATTCAGTACTTC | CASSLVGDLAKNIQYF
- | TRBJ2-2 | TRBV29-1 | TRBD1 | TGCAGCGTTGAATTGACAGGGGGGGCCGGGGAGCTGTTTTTT | CSVELTGGAGELFF
many | TRBJ2-7 | TRBV15 | - | TGTGCCACCAGTTCGAGGGGAGACGTGGGCGAGCAGTACTTC | CATSSRGDVGEQYF
few | TRBJ1-4 | TRBV15 | - | TGTGCCACCCAGGCCATAGTCGATGAAAAACTGTTTTTT | CATQAIVDEKLFF